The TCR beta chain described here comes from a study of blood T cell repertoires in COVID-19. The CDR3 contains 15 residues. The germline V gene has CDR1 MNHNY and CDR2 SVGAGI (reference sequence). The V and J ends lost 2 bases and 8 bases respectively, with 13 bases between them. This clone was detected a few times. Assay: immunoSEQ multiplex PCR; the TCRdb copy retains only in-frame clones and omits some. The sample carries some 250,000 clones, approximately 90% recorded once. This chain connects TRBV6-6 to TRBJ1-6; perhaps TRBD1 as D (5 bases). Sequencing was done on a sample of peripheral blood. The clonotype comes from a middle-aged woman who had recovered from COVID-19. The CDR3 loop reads CASSYRTGGDSPLHF. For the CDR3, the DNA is TGTGCCAGCAGTTACCGGACCGGGGGAGATTCACCCCTCCACTTT.